The TCR beta chain under discussion was sequenced for a study of blood T cell repertoires in COVID-19. Study information: The cDNA or gDNA used as material had been derived from T cells, B-cell-depleted T cells, or PBMCs.

TCRdb keeps only in-frame clones here, not all; method: immunoSEQ multiplex PCR. Of 200,000 to 250,000 clones in the sample, less than 90% were seen once. The ends lost 7 bases at V and 3 bases at J; junction bases unmatched: 1. This CDR3 is 11 amino acids long. CDR1 and CDR2 (germline): GTSNPN, SVGIG (reference sequence). V gene TRBV30 combines with J gene TRBJ2-7; the match to TRBD2 covers 9 bases. The clonotype comes from a woman between 70 and 85 years old with active or convalescent COVID-19. Material for sequencing was peripheral blood. The CDR3 bases are TGTGCCTTAGCGGGAGTCTACGAGCAGTACTTC. Translation gives CALAGVYEQYF.